A single sample is the source of the 3 T cell receptor beta chains below, sequenced in a study of patients and donors after allogeneic stem cell transplantation. MiXCR was run by TCRdb on the RT-PCR reads, yielding one entry per CDR3 protein. The sample has some 960,000 distinct CDR3 sequences; about a sixth are singletons. What was sequenced was blood, either unsorted or a sorted T cell fraction (not recorded which). Receptor source: a human donor who was either an allogeneic HSCT recipient or a stem cell or donor lymphocyte infusion donor (not recorded which). It is not recorded whose cells these are; they may come from a transplant donor.

The CDR3 DNA reads as TGTGCCAGCAGTTTGCTACAGGGCCCCCACGAGCAGTACTTC. Amino acid sequence: CASSLLQGPHEQYF. The gene calls are TRBV12-3 or TRBV12-4 and TRBJ2-7; TRBD1 might be the D (6 bases). Deletions cut 3 bases from V and 5 bases from J, with 14 bases between. This CDR3 is built from 14 residues.

This clonotype was seen a handful of times. J is TRBJ2-7 and V is TRBV5-1; possibly TRBD2 for D (5 bases). V was pared by 5 bases and J by 4 bases, with 16 bases between. The CDR3 sequence is 14 residues long. Germline CDR1 is SGHRS and CDR2 is YFSETQ. In DNA form, the CDR3 reads TGCGCCAGCAGTTCTAACATCGGAGGTTACGAGCAGTACTTC. Protein sequence: CASSSNIGGYEQYF.

Ten or more counts support this clonotype. The V call is TRBV6-2 or TRBV6-3, the J call TRBJ1-6; D not certain. Trimming left V 3 bases short and J 7 bases short, with 10 bases between. Germline-derived CDR1 and CDR2 are MNHEY and SVGEGT. This CDR3 has 14 residues. CDR3 amino acids: CASSYPGYNSPLHF. The DNA for the CDR3 is TGTGCCAGCAGTTATCCGGGATACAATTCACCCCTCCACTTT.